This entry features one TCR beta chain sequence. Its antigen remains unknown. The data were obtained in a study of OX40 agonist ivuxolimab in advanced cancers. Overall study findings and caveats: Averaging showed that CD8+ T cells had more expanded clones than CD4+ did. Clonal expansion from baseline to week 6 occurred in both CD4+ and CD8+ T cells.

Assay: immunoSEQ multiplex PCR; the TCRdb copy retains only in-frame clones and omits some. The sample holds about 15,000 clones; more than 70% are singletons and the top ten take 28%. Germline V gene lookup returns CDR1 PRHDT and CDR2 FYEKMQ (reference sequence). J was trimmed by 5 bases and V by 5 bases; bases with no gene match: 21. CDR3 length: 20 residues. The material sequenced was CD4+ or CD8+ T cells sorted from blood, taken in a trial of the OX40 agonist ivuxolimab. The chain carries TRBV13 and TRBJ2-1; 10 nucleotides agree with TRBD2. This TCR derives from an adult with an advanced solid tumor such as melanoma, head and neck, liver or kidney cancer. CDR3 sequence (DNA): TGTGCCAGCAGCCCCACCGATACCTTGGCCGGGACTAGCGCAAACAATGAGCAGTTCTTC. Its translation: CASSPTDTLAGTSANNEQFF.